The clone carrying this T cell receptor beta chain has only a few counts. No antigen is known for it. The sample belongs to a study of blood T cells in healthy people across ages. CDR3 length equals 15 residues. V dropped 1 base and J dropped 11; count of bases not matched to a gene: 15. Germline V gene sequence: CDR1 DFQATT, CDR2 SNEGSKA (reference sequence). Findings and caveats of the study: Diversity estimated from one million T cells was considered an underestimate. It was not known whether donors were CMV positive (a possible confounder of expanded clonotype changes).

Alongside a J-beta primer mix, a sample-barcoded 5' primer served in a second PCR lasting about 7 to 12 cycles. TCRdb reprocessed the 5' RACE reads via MiXCR and lists one record per CDR3 protein. Of about 1 million distinct CDR3 sequences listed, roughly a quarter are singletons. The data also belong to a second study, concerning T cells of mothers and their children. That study adds: Researchers report slightly higher, though non-significant, overlap in related mother-child pairs than in unrelated pairs.

The sequence was collected from a girl aged 2 to 10 in good health. This sequence joins TRBV20-1 and TRBJ2-5; 8 bases map to TRBD1. Sequenced material: blood. CDR3 in DNA: TGCAGTGCTAGAGCGGAGACAGGGGACCCTAGGGAGCAGTACTTC. Protein sequence: CSARAETGDPREQYF.